This passage covers 32 T cell receptor beta chains from one sample sequenced in a study of glioma-infiltrating T cells. The iRepertoire nested amplicon-rescue multiplex PCR amplified TCR alpha and beta CDR3s from RNA. TCRdb independently ran MiXCR on the multiplex PCR reads; one entry per CDR3 protein. There are around 390,000 distinct CDR3 sequences in the sample; roughly two fifths occur only once, and around 13% lies in the top ten. The sequenced sample consisted of glioma tissue, nonneoplastic brain tissue, or PBMCs (not recorded which). The origin of the receptors is a human donor with low-grade glioma or glioblastoma, undergoing nonglioma brain surgery, or in good health (not recorded which).

This clonotype was found a few times. The CDR3 here is CASSQREAPYNEQFF. The CDR3 coding sequence is TGCGCCAGCAGCCAACGGGAGGCTCCCTACAATGAGCAGTTCTTC. V and J are TRBV4-1 and TRBJ2-1; 7 nucleotides match TRBD2. CDR1 is MGHRA and CDR2 is YSYEKL in the germline V gene. V lost 2 bases and J lost 2; bases outside the gene matches: 3. The CDR3 has 15 amino acids.

Turning to this clonotype: Given a much more abundant clone one base away, this may be a read error. The rearrangement uses TRBV15 and TRBJ2-3, with 9 bases fitting TRBD1. V was pared by 6 bases and J by 6 bases, with 10 bases of the junction left unmatched. The germline gives CDR1 LNHNV, CDR2 YYDKDF (reference sequence). The CDR3 is 15 amino acids. CDR3 sequence: CATSTRDREEDTQYF. The CDR3 region has the DNA TGTGCCACCAGTACGAGGGACAGGGAAGAGGATACGCAGTATTTT.

This clonotype was recorded many times. This rearrangement joins TRBV27 to TRBJ2-1; the D call may be TRBD1 or TRBD2 (5 bases each). Trimming removed 5 bases from V and 4 bases from J, with 15 bases in between. This CDR3 has 15 amino acids. CDR1 and CDR2 from the germline V gene are MNHEY and SMNVEV (reference sequence). In nucleotides, the CDR3 is TGTGCCAGCAGTCCCGGGACGGACCCTTACAATGAGCAGTTCTTC. It yields the protein CASSPGTDPYNEQFF.

The rearrangement joins TRBV27 to TRBJ2-7; D call uncertain. Germline lookup yields CDR1 MNHEY and CDR2 SMNVEV (reference sequence). V gave up 2 bases and J gave up 2 bases, with 16 bases separating them. This CDR3 has 16 residues. CDR3 sequence reads: CASSLDETVPTYEQYF. In DNA form, the CDR3 reads TGTGCCAGCAGTTTAGACGAGACCGTCCCGACCTACGAGCAGTACTTC.

This clonotype was recorded at least ten times. This chain links TRBV28 with TRBJ2-3, with no clear D. CDR3 length equals 12 residues. V shed 8 bases and J shed 4 bases, with 10 bases lying between them. Germline V gives CDR1 MDHEN, CDR2 SYDVKM. The CDR3 loop reads CASHTGADTQYF. CDR3 nucleotides: TGTGCCAGCCATACTGGGGCAGATACGCAGTATTTT. Full variable domain (missing parts from reference TRBV28 and TRBJ2-3): DVKVTQSSRYLVKRTGEKVFLECVQDMDHENMFWYRQDPGLGLRLIYFSYDVKMKEKGDIPEGYSVSREKKERFSLILESASTNQTSMYLCASHTGADTQYFGPGTRLTVL.

This clonotype was detected many times. The V gene is TRBV27, the J gene TRBJ1-2, with D perhaps TRBD1 (5 bases). The V gene's germline CDR1 is MNHEY and CDR2 SMNVEV (reference sequence). The CDR3 sequence is 15 residues long. V was clipped by 1 base and J by 6 bases, with 15 bases between them. The CDR3 bases are TGTGCCAGCAGTTTATTACACGGGGCCCAAGATGGCTACACCTTC. Amino acids: CASSLLHGAQDGYTF.

A remark on this clonotype: A read error may explain this, as a much larger clone is one base away. The chain joins TRBV6-2 or TRBV6-3 to TRBJ1-5, with TRBD1 matching 11 bases. TRBJ2-3 matches the DNA end more closely, so the J call is doubtful. Germline values: CDR1 MNHEY, CDR2 SVGEGT. This CDR3 has 13 amino acids. The CDR3 bases are TGTGCCTCTCGGACAGGGGGCAATCAGCCCCAGTATTTT. This sequence encodes CASRTGGNQPQYF.

This sequence joins TRBV7-2 and TRBJ2-2; 8 bases map to TRBD1. CDR3 length: 15 residues. Trimming at V came to 5 bases and at J to 5 bases, leaving 7 bases not matched to a gene. Germline V gene lookup returns CDR1 SGHTA and CDR2 FQGNSA. The CDR3: CASSLGTGKTGELFF. The CDR3 bases are TGTGCCAGCAGCCTCGGGACAGGAAAAACCGGGGAGCTGTTTTTT.

This clonotype has only a few counts. This CDR3 reads CASSQRKASGRWADTQYF. The CDR3 DNA follows: TGTGCCAGCAGCCAAAGAAAGGCTAGCGGGAGGTGGGCAGATACGCAGTATTTT. V and J are TRBV4-2 and TRBJ2-3, with 11 bases matching TRBD2. The trim removed 2 bases at V and 4 bases at J, leaving 11 bases unmatched. CDR3 length: 18 residues. Germline loops: CDR1 LGHNA, CDR2 YNFKEQ.

The chain uses TRBV4-3 and TRBJ2-2; 11 bases are a match to TRBD1. CDR3 size: 16 residues. Germline trimming cut 3 bases from V and 5 bases from J; bases unmatched to any gene: 5. Looked up from germline, CDR1 is LGHNA and CDR2 is YSLEER. Here the CDR3 DNA reads TGCGCCAGCAGCCAGGGACAGGGGGGTTATACCGGGGAGCTGTTTTTT. Encoded protein: CASSQGQGGYTGELFF.

The chain combines TRBV4-2 with TRBJ2-7, with a tentative D call TRBD2 (5 bases). Germline CDR1 and CDR2: LGHNA and YNFKEQ. V dropped 2 bases and J dropped 4 bases, with 24 bases sitting between them. This CDR3 has 18 residues. The CDR3 protein is CASSQRSRAFVSGYEQYF. CDR3 DNA: TGTGCCAGCAGCCAACGGTCCCGGGCTTTCGTTTCGGGATACGAGCAGTACTTC.

This clonotype has only a few counts. The rearrangement links TRBV4-1 to TRBJ2-1; the match to TRBD1 covers 7 bases. Germline CDR1 and CDR2: MGHRA and YSYEKL. The CDR3 extends over 15 amino acids. After removal of 0 bases from V and 8 bases from J, the junction contained 7 bases not matched to a gene. This CDR3 is CASSQDPGGGDEQFF. CDR3 DNA sequence: TGCGCCAGCAGCCAAGATCCAGGGGGTGGGGATGAGCAGTTCTTC.

This chain connects TRBV4-1 to TRBJ2-3; D may be TRBD2 (6 bases). Trimming shortened V by 2 bases and J by 5 bases, and 11 bases separated the two germline ends. This CDR3 has 14 residues. CDR1 MGHRA and CDR2 YSYEKL come from the germline V gene. The CDR3 nucleotides are TGCGCCAGCAGCCAACGGGAGTGGAAAGATACGCAGTATTTT. Its translation is CASSQREWKDTQYF.

With regard to this clonotype: One end of the junction does not line up with germline, which may come from a read error. The chain joins TRBV27 to TRBJ2-7, with 9 bases identical to TRBD1. Per the germline V gene, CDR1 is MNHEY and CDR2 is SMNVEV (reference sequence). This CDR3 region has 14 residues. CDR3 in DNA: TGCGCCAGCAGACGGGACAGGGACTCGCACGAGCAGTACTTC. Translation: CASRRDRDSHEQYF.

The chain is built from TRBV25-1 and TRBJ1-5; 11 bases match TRBD1. Germline V CDR1 and CDR2: MGHDK, SYGVNS. This CDR3 is built from 17 residues. Trimming cost V 4 bases and J 0 bases; bases outside gene matches: 5. The CDR3 nucleotides read TGTGCCAGCAGTGCCCGGACAGGGGGCTATAGCAATCAGCCCCAGCATTTT. This sequence encodes CASSARTGGYSNQPQHF.

This clonotype was seen a handful of times. A read error may produce the germline difference seen at one junction end. V is TRBV7-7 and J is TRBJ2-1; 9 bases map to TRBD1. Germline CDR1 is SSHAT and CDR2 is FNYEAQ (reference sequence). The CDR3 is 14 residues long. The CDR3 coding sequence is TGTGCTAGCAGCCAGGACAGGGGAAACAATGAGCAGTTCTTC. It encodes CASSQDRGNNEQFF.

The chain couples TRBV6-1 to TRBJ2-6, with D unresolved. Germline CDR1 MNHNS, CDR2 SASEGT. V was trimmed by 3 bases and J by 1 base, leaving 4 bases between them. CDR3 length: 14 residues. In DNA form, the CDR3 reads TGTGCCAGCAGTGATGTGTCTGGGGCCAACGTCCTGACTTTC. Translated: CASSDVSGANVLTF.

This clonotype has just a few counts. This chain joins TRBV20-1 and TRBJ2-3; D perhaps matches TRBD2 (6 bases). Germline CDR1 and CDR2: DFQATT and SNEGSKA (reference sequence). The CDR3 consists of 14 residues. The germline V and J ends were trimmed by 3 bases and 2 bases, with 12 bases remaining between them. For the CDR3, the DNA is TGCAGTGCTAGGGTTAGCGGACCCACAGATACGCAGTATTTT. It specifies CSARVSGPTDTQYF.

The chain is built from TRBV7-2 and TRBJ2-1, with TRBD2 matching 7 bases. J gave up 4 bases and V 6 bases, and 9 bases lay outside the gene matches. Germline CDR1 is SGHTA and CDR2 is FQGNSA. This CDR3 has 15 residues. In DNA, the CDR3 is TGTGCCAGCAGTCCTGGGGCGGGGGATTACAATGAGCAGTTCTTC. It is translated as CASSPGAGDYNEQFF.

This clonotype was observed a handful of times. The V and J genes are TRBV10-3 and TRBJ1-4; 10 bases are shared with TRBD1. There are 15 residues in the CDR3. V gave up 4 bases and J gave up 4 bases; unmatched junction bases: 3. Looked up from germline, CDR1 is ENHRY and CDR2 is SYGVKD. CDR3: CAISGGTGVNEKLFF. CDR3 sequence (DNA): TGTGCCATCAGTGGCGGGACAGGGGTTAATGAAAAACTGTTTTTT.

In its sample, this clonotype was seen a few times. The J gene is TRBJ2-1, the V gene TRBV7-2; 8 bases match TRBD2. In germline, CDR1 is SGHTA, CDR2 FQGNSA. The CDR3 contains 17 residues. After removal of 1 base from V and 5 bases from J, the junction contained 10 bases not matched to a gene. The CDR3 spells CASSLVSAGAANNEQFF. DNA for the CDR3: TGTGCCAGCAGCTTAGTGTCAGCGGGAGCTGCTAACAATGAGCAGTTCTTC.

With respect to this clonotype: This may be a read error, as it is one base from a much larger clone. This chain uses TRBV20-1 with TRBJ1-1; 7 bases line up with TRBD1. The CDR3 runs 12 residues. CDR1 DFQATT and CDR2 SNEGSKA come from the germline V gene (reference sequence). The CDR3 loop reads CSATGQNTEAYF. For the CDR3, the DNA is TGCAGTGCTACGGGACAGAACACTGAAGCTTACTTT.

The chain carries TRBV4-1 and TRBJ2-7, with 13 bases matching TRBD2. With 4 bases clipped from V and 3 bases from J, the junction kept 6 bases outside the gene matches. Germline V gene lookup returns CDR1 MGHRA and CDR2 YSYEKL. CDR3 length: 16 residues. CDR3 DNA: TGCGCCAGCAGCCTACGGACTAGCGGGAGCAACTACGAGCAGTACTTC. Translating gives CASSLRTSGSNYEQYF.

This chain joins TRBV6-1 and TRBJ1-5; 7 bases agree with TRBD1. The V gene end was trimmed by 8 bases and the J gene end by 7 bases; junction bases not matched to a gene: 11. Germline V gives CDR1 MNHNS, CDR2 SASEGT. The CDR3 totals 14 residues. The chain's CDR3 is CASGPGQRGQPQHF. The CDR3 DNA reads TGTGCCAGCGGCCCGGGACAGAGGGGGCAGCCCCAGCATTTT.

With respect to this clonotype: One junction end disagrees with the germline gene, perhaps due to a read error. This chain joins TRBV4-2 and TRBJ2-3; 8 bases fit TRBD2. CDR1 and CDR2 from the germline V gene are LGHNA and YNFKEQ. This CDR3 is built from 17 residues. CDR3 amino acids: CASGQESSGLSTDTQYF. The CDR3 DNA reads TGTGCCAGCGGCCAAGAGTCTAGCGGGCTTAGCACAGATACGCAGTATTTT.

As concerns this clonotype: A read error may be the cause here, since a much bigger clone is one base away. The conserved phenylalanine or tryptophan is not found at the CDR3 terminus, so this likely reflects a read error. This chain joins TRBV20-1 and TRBJ2-1; maybe TRBD2 (5 bases). Trimming pared 5 bases from V and 0 bases from J, leaving 11 bases between. Germline V gene sequence: CDR1 DFQATT, CDR2 SNEGSKA (reference sequence). The CDR3 runs 14 residues. The CDR3 DNA reads TGCAGTGCTTTAGCGTTGAGCTCCTACAATGAGCAGTTCTTA. Residues: CSALALSSYNEQFL.

J is TRBJ2-3 and V is TRBV10-3; 7 positions agree with TRBD2. The V and J ends lost 6 bases and 2 bases, in that order; junction bases with no gene match: 5. Germline V CDR1 and CDR2: ENHRY, SYGVKD. CDR3 length equals 14 residues. The CDR3: CAIRSAGATDTQYF. Written as DNA, the CDR3 is TGTGCCATCAGATCGGCGGGAGCCACAGATACGCAGTATTTT.

This clonotype has a count of ten or more. The chain employs TRBV6-4 and TRBJ1-1; the D is unclear. The CDR3 totals 14 residues. Germline CDR1 MRHNA, CDR2 SNTAGT. Trimming stripped 3 bases from V and 3 bases from J, with 11 bases between. CDR3 in amino acids: CASSERYPYTEAFF. The CDR3 DNA is TGTGCCAGCAGTGAACGATATCCCTACACTGAAGCTTTCTTT.

This clonotype was seen a single time. The rearrangement joins TRBV4-3 to TRBJ2-4; 7 bases are a match to TRBD1. The CDR3 extends over 17 amino acids. After removal of 3 bases from V and 0 bases from J, the junction contained 8 bases not matched to a gene. CDR1 is LGHNA, CDR2 YSLEER, per germline. Here the CDR3 reads CASSQPWTGLAKNIQYF. DNA for the CDR3: TGCGCCAGCAGCCAGCCCTGGACAGGCCTAGCCAAAAACATTCAGTACTTC.

J is TRBJ2-1 and V is TRBV5-6, with 8 bases matching TRBD1. The trim removed 4 bases at V and 4 bases at J, leaving 7 bases unmatched. The CDR3 has 15 residues. CDR1 SGHDT and CDR2 YYEEEE come from the germline V gene. CDR3 in DNA: TGTGCCAGCAGCGAAGGCAACAGGGGGTACAATGAGCAGTTCTTC. It is translated as CASSEGNRGYNEQFF.

This clonotype has just one count. This may be a read error, as it is one base from a much larger clone. The rearrangement uses TRBV7-2 and TRBJ1-1; D call uncertain. The CDR3 contains 12 residues. CDR1 and CDR2 from the germline V gene are SGHTA and FQGNSA. Trimming took 2 bases from V and 3 from J, leaving 4 bases between them. The chain's CDR3 is CTSSLLYTEAFF. Here the CDR3 DNA reads TGTACCAGCAGCTTATTGTACACTGAAGCTTTCTTT. Full variable domain (missing parts from reference TRBV7-2 and TRBJ1-1): GAGVSQSPSNKVTEKGKDVELRCDPISGHTALYWYRQSLGQGLEFLIYFQGNSAPDKSGLPSDRFSAERTGGSVSTLTIQRTQQEDSAVYLCTSSLLYTEAFFGQGTRLTVV.

The chain carries TRBV29-1 and TRBJ1-1, with D possibly matching TRBD1 (5 bases). The germline V gene has CDR1 SQVTM and CDR2 ANQGSEA. The CDR3 has 13 residues. With 6 bases removed from V and 1 base from J, the gap between germline ends came to 12 bases. CDR3 sequence (DNA): TGCAGCGTGCGCCAGGGTCGGAACACTGAAGCTTTCTTT. Translated, it gives CSVRQGRNTEAFF.